Following are 18 T cell receptor beta chains from one sample sequenced in a study of regulatory T cells in long-lasting Graves disease. Time point meaning: newly diagnosed GD, antithyroid drugs for less than 3 months. PBMC RNA served as the TCR library source. To make TCR beta libraries, researchers used iRepertoire HTBI primers and Arm-PCR of CDR3 regions. From the multiplex PCR reads, TCRdb called clonotypes with MiXCR, one entry per CDR3 protein. The sample has hundreds of thousands of distinct CDR3 sequences; 15% to 20% are singletons. The same data also contributed to another study, on T cells in Graves' hyperthyroidism and ophthalmopathy.

The sequencing here drew on peripheral blood mononuclear cells (PBMCs), taken at new diagnosis, from a patient treated with antithyroid drugs. The receptors were sampled from a woman aged 35-60 years with Graves disease.

The CDR3 sequence is CSARGGGTTNEKLFF. CDR3 nucleotides: TGCAGTGCTAGGGGGGGCGGGACAACTAATGAAAAACTGTTTTTT. This sequence joins TRBV20-1 and TRBJ1-4; perhaps TRBD1 as D (6 bases). The CDR3 totals 15 residues. CDR1 and CDR2 (germline): DFQATT, SNEGSKA (reference sequence). The V and J ends lost 3 bases and 0 bases respectively, with 11 bases between them.

This clonotype was counted at least ten times. This CDR3 reads CASSSTGGAYEQYF. The CDR3 DNA reads TGTGCCAGCAGTTCAACCGGGGGGGCCTACGAGCAGTACTTC. The genes are TRBV12-3 or TRBV12-4 and TRBJ2-7; 8 nucleotides align to TRBD2. The V and J ends lost 4 bases and 2 bases, in that order; junction bases with no gene match: 4. The CDR3 sequence is 14 residues long.

Only a few counts were recorded for this clonotype. CDR3 region: CASSLIGGTPREQFF. The CDR3 DNA is TGTGCCAGCAGCCTGATAGGTGGCACCCCCAGGGAGCAGTTCTTC. The V gene is TRBV27, the J gene TRBJ2-1, with D unresolved. The CDR3 spans 15 residues. From germline, CDR1 is MNHEY and CDR2 SMNVEV (reference sequence). The ends were cut back, 6 bases at V and 10 bases at J, with 22 bases in the middle.

This clonotype was seen many times. The genes are TRBV20-1 and TRBJ2-5; maybe TRBD1 (6 bases). The length of the CDR3 is 15 residues. The V and J ends lost 2 bases and 2 bases respectively, with 15 bases between them. Germline loops: CDR1 DFQATT, CDR2 SNEGSKA (reference sequence). The CDR3: CSARNFQGNQETQYF. CDR3 in DNA: TGCAGTGCTAGAAATTTCCAGGGGAATCAAGAGACCCAGTACTTC.

This chain's CDR3 is CASSLLAGGVGANVLTF. CDR3 DNA sequence: TGTGCCAGCAGCTTACTAGCGGGGGGGGTCGGGGCCAACGTCCTGACTTTC. This chain joins TRBV7-9 and TRBJ2-6, with 12 bases that match TRBD2. The CDR3 contains 17 residues. The germline gives CDR1 SEHNR, CDR2 FQNEAQ (reference sequence). The V gene end was trimmed by 2 bases and the J gene end by 4 bases; junction bases not matched to a gene: 3.

This clonotype has a count of ten or more. This chain connects TRBV11-2 to TRBJ2-2; 8 nucleotides align to TRBD2. The V segment lost 3 bases and the J segment 7 bases; nucleotides outside the gene matches: 4. This CDR3 region has 14 residues. Germline CDR1 and CDR2: SGHAT and FQNNGV. Written as DNA, the CDR3 is TGTGCCAGCAGCTTCGGGGGGGGAGGCGGGGAGCTGTTTTTT. Amino acid sequence: CASSFGGGGGELFF.

Only a few counts were recorded for this clonotype. The V gene is TRBV5-1, the J gene TRBJ2-7; 10 bases align to TRBD1. This CDR3 has 15 amino acids. The trim removed 4 bases at V and 1 base at J, leaving 5 bases unmatched. Germline V CDR1 and CDR2: SGHRS, YFSETQ. CDR3 coding DNA: TGCGCCAGCAGCCGGGGACAGGGGATATCCTACGAGCAGTACTTC. It yields the protein CASSRGQGISYEQYF.

This clonotype showed up many times. The chain recombines TRBV20-1 with TRBJ2-7; TRBD1 aligns across 7 bases. Losses at the gene ends were 6 bases for V and 7 bases for J; bases not matched to a gene: 12. From germline, CDR1 is DFQATT and CDR2 SNEGSKA (reference sequence). This CDR3 has 13 residues. CDR3 nucleotides: TGCAGTGCCTCCACTACAGGGGCCAGGGAGCAGTACTTC. Translating gives CSASTTGAREQYF.

This clonotype was picked up many times. The genes are TRBV18 and TRBJ1-4, with D perhaps TRBD1 (6 bases). The germline CDR1 and CDR2 sequences are KGHSH and LQKENI. The CDR3 loop spans 16 amino acids. Trimming removed 3 bases at V and 0 bases at J, with 11 bases between. This chain's CDR3 is CASSPDRLATNEKLFF. CDR3 bases: TGTGCCAGCTCACCGGACAGACTAGCAACTAATGAAAAACTGTTTTTT.

This clonotype was seen just once. The J gene is TRBJ2-1, the V gene TRBV6-5; 9 nucleotides align to TRBD2. Germline loops: CDR1 MNHEY, CDR2 SVGAGI. The V segment lost 0 bases and the J segment 6 bases; nucleotides outside the gene matches: 0. The CDR3 consists of 14 residues. CDR3 sequence reads: CASSYSSGGNEQFF. The CDR3 bases are TGTGCCAGCAGTTACTCTAGCGGGGGCAATGAGCAGTTCTTC.

On this clonotype itself: One base away lies a much larger clone, so this may be a sequencing read error. The chain is built from TRBV4-2 and TRBJ2-7; D is perhaps TRBD1 (6 bases). The CDR3 spans 15 residues. Germline V lookup: CDR1 LGHNA, CDR2 YNFKEQ. The germline V and J ends were trimmed by 0 bases and 5 bases, with 14 bases remaining between them. The CDR3 loop is CASSQDRVQGHEQYF. The DNA of the CDR3 is TGTGCCAGCAGCCAAGATAGAGTACAGGGCCACGAGCAGTACTTC.

This clonotype appeared many times. The J gene is TRBJ1-5, the V gene TRBV20-1; TRBD1 matches 7 bases. The CDR3 sequence is 13 residues long. With 6 bases clipped from V and 3 bases from J, the junction kept 5 bases outside the gene matches. CDR1 is DFQATT and CDR2 is SNEGSKA in the germline V gene (reference sequence). The CDR3: CSARQGVNQPQHF. For the CDR3, the DNA is TGCAGTGCAAGACAGGGCGTCAATCAGCCCCAGCATTTT.

This clonotype was recorded many times. The chain couples TRBV27 to TRBJ1-2; the D gene is possibly TRBD1 (5 bases). The CDR3 is 16 residues long. Germline V gene data show CDR1 as MNHEY and CDR2 as SMNVEV (reference sequence). The germline V and J ends were trimmed by 5 bases and 4 bases, with 20 bases remaining between them. CDR3 protein: CASSPSLGASSYGYTF. The CDR3 nucleotides read TGTGCCAGCAGTCCGTCTCTCGGGGCTTCTAGCTATGGCTACACCTTC.

Only a few counts were recorded for this clonotype. The CDR3 DNA sequence: TGTGCCAGCAGTTACGATCCCGGGACAGGGGGCGTAGGTGAAAAACTGTTTTTT. Translation gives CASSYDPGTGGVGEKLFF. The chain carries TRBV6-5 and TRBJ1-4; TRBD1 aligns across 12 bases. V trimming: 2 bases; J trimming: 7 bases; junction bases outside the gene matches: 11. CDR1 is MNHEY and CDR2 is SVGAGI in the germline V gene. The CDR3 runs 18 residues.

This clonotype came up many times. This chain joins TRBV6-1 and TRBJ2-7; possibly TRBD2 for D (5 bases). CDR1 is MNHNS, CDR2 SASEGT, per germline. This CDR3 contains 12 residues. V dropped 7 bases and J dropped 4 bases, with 11 bases sitting between them. Written as DNA, the CDR3 is TGTGCCAGCACGCAGTCGGGGTACGAGCAGTACTTC. This gives the protein CASTQSGYEQYF.

This clonotype was seen a few times. This chain uses TRBV5-1 with TRBJ2-3; 7 bases align to TRBD1. CDR1 is SGHRS and CDR2 is YFSETQ in the germline V gene. This CDR3 contains 14 residues. The J segment lost 8 bases and the V segment lost 4 bases, leaving 10 bases of the junction unmatched. This CDR3 reads CASSLGQSRSTQYF. CDR3 nucleotides: TGCGCCAGCAGCCTGGGACAGAGCAGGAGTACGCAGTATTTT.

This clonotype was seen many times. This chain uses TRBV7-9 with TRBJ1-2; D is ambiguous. The CDR3 totals 17 residues. Trimming shortened V by 3 bases and J by 0 bases, and 17 bases separated the two germline ends. Germline values: CDR1 SEHNR, CDR2 FQNEAQ (reference sequence). The CDR3 nucleotides are TGTGCCAGCAGCTTTGCAGATACTGACCCTCCTAACTATGGCTACACCTTC. It encodes CASSFADTDPPNYGYTF.

The chain has TRBV13 and TRBJ1-6, with D perhaps matching TRBD1 (5 bases). Trimming removed 5 bases from V and 6 bases from J, with 14 bases in between. This CDR3 is built from 15 residues. CDR1 and CDR2 (germline): PRHDT, FYEKMQ (reference sequence). The CDR3 DNA follows: TGTGCCAGCAGCACGCGGAGGGGACTTAATTCACCCCTCCACTTT. Amino acids: CASSTRRGLNSPLHF.